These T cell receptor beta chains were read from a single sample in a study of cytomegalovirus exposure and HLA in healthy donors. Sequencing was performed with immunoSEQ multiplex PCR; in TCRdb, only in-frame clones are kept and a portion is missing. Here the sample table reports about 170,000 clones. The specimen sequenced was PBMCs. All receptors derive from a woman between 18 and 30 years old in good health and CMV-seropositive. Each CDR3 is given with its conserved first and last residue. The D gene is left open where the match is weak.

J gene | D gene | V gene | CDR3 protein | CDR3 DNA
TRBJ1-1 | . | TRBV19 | CASSIDGGWNTEAFF | TGTGCCAGTAGTATAGATGGGGGCTGGAACACTGAAGCTTTCTTT
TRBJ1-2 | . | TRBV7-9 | CASSPLGVSSYGYTF | TGTGCCAGCAGCCCCCTAGGGGTCTCTAGCTATGGCTACACCTTC
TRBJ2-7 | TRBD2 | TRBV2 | CATDSGGVQREQYF | TGTGCCACCGACTCGGGGGGGGTACAGAGGGAGCAGTACTTC
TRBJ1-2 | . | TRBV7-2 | CASSFLTGNYGYTF | TGTGCCAGCAGCTTCTTAACAGGGAACTATGGCTACACCTTC
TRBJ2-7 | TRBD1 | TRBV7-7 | CASSPGQAPYEQYF | TGTGCCAGCAGCCCGGGACAGGCCCCCTACGAGCAGTACTTC
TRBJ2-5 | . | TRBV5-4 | CASSLTVQETQYF | TGTGCCAGCAGCTTGACAGTACAAGAGACCCAGTACTTC
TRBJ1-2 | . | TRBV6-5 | CASSFGGTKANYGYTF | TGTGCCAGCAGTTTCGGGGGTACTAAAGCTAACTATGGCTACACCTTC
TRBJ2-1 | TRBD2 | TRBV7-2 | CASSPRLAGALPVEQFF | TGTGCCAGCAGCCCGAGACTAGCGGGAGCCCTCCCAGTTGAGCAGTTCTTC
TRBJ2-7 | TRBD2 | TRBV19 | CASSISGLAGETYEQYF | TGTGCCAGTAGTATTTCGGGACTAGCGGGGGAGACCTACGAGCAGTACTTC
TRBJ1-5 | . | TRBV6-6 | CASSYSSGDQPQHF | TGTGCCAGCAGTTACTCGTCAGGGGACCAGCCCCAGCATTTT
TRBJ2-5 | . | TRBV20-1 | CSAGPGETQYF | TGCAGTGCTGGGCCTGGGGAGACCCAGTACTTC
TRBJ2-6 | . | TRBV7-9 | CASSLGAGADSGANVLTF | TGTGCCAGCAGCTTAGGTGCGGGGGCCGACTCTGGGGCCAACGTCCTGACTTTC
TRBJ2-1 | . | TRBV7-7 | CAVYWRSEQFF | TGTGCCGTCTATTGGAGGTCTGAGCAGTTCTTC
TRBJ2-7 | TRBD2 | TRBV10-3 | CAISWGGESYEQYF | TGTGCCATCAGTTGGGGGGGTGAATCCTACGAGCAGTACTTC
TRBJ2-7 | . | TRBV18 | CASSPSGQGFYEQYF | TGTGCCAGCTCCCCCTCGGGGCAGGGGTTCTACGAGCAGTACTTC
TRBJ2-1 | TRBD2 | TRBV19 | CASSKGTSGSYGSYNEQFF | TGTGCCAGTAGTAAAGGGACTAGCGGGAGTTACGGGTCCTACAATGAGCAGTTCTTC
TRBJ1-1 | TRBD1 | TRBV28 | CASSHLIQGANTEAFF | TGTGCCAGCAGTCATCTTATACAGGGGGCGAATACTGAAGCTTTCTTT
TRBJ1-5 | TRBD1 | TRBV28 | CASSALDRVGANQPQHF | TGTGCCAGCAGTGCCTTGGACAGGGTAGGGGCAAATCAGCCCCAGCATTTT
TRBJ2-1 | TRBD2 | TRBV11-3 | CASSLGASGRSWDDEQFF | TGTGCCAGCAGCTTAGGGGCTAGCGGGAGGAGCTGGGATGATGAGCAGTTCTTC
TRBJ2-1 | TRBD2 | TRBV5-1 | CASNLGGYYNEQFF | TGCGCCAGCAACCTCGGGGGGTACTACAATGAGCAGTTCTTC
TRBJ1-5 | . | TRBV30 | CAWSYQGSQPQHF | TGTGCCTGGAGTTACCAGGGTAGTCAGCCCCAGCATTTT
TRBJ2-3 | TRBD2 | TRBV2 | CASIMGSGGTADTQYF | TGTGCCAGCATTATGGGTAGCGGGGGGACCGCAGATACGCAGTATTTT
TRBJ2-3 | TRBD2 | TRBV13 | CASSYVRGGLDTQYF | TGTGCCAGCAGCTACGTCCGGGGGGGCTTAGATACGCAGTATTTT
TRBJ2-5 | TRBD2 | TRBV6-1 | CASSESGGETQYF | TGTGCCAGCAGTGAGTCGGGGGGAGAGACCCAGTACTTC
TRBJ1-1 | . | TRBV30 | CASGGGINTEAFF | TGTGCCTCCGGGGGGGGCATAAACACTGAAGCTTTCTTT
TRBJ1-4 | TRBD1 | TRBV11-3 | CASSRDRARNEKLFF | TGTGCCAGCAGCCGCGACAGGGCCCGTAATGAAAAACTGTTTTTT
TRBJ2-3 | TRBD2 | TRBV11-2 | CASSLDPGVLADTDTQYF | TGTGCCAGCAGCTTAGATCCGGGTGTTCTAGCGGACACAGATACGCAGTATTTT
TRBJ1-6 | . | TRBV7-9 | CASSRSNSPLHF | TGTGCCAGCAGTCGGTCGAATTCACCCCTCCACTTT
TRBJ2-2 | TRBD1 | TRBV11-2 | CASSGQGPGELFF | TGTGCCAGCAGCGGACAGGGTCCCGGGGAGCTGTTTTTT
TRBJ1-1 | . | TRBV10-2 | CASSEYDRSNTEAFF | TGCGCCAGCAGTGAGTATGACAGGTCGAACACTGAAGCTTTCTTT
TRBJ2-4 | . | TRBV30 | CACASLANTKNIQYF | TGTGCCTGCGCCAGTCTAGCGAATACCAAAAACATTCAGTACTTC
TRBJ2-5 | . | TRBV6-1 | CASSPRKGEGETQYF | TGTGCCAGCAGCCCTCGAAAGGGGGAGGGGGAGACCCAGTACTTC
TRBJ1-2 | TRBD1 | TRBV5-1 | CASTHDRDPYGYTF | TGCGCCAGCACGCATGACAGGGACCCCTATGGCTACACCTTC
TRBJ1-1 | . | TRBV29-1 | CSGRRRGDAEAFF | TGCAGCGGACGACGGCGGGGGGACGCTGAAGCTTTCTTT
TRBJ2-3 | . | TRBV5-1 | CASSLSRGSGSTDTQYF | TGCGCCAGCAGCTTGTCCCGGGGTAGCGGTAGCACAGATACGCAGTATTTT